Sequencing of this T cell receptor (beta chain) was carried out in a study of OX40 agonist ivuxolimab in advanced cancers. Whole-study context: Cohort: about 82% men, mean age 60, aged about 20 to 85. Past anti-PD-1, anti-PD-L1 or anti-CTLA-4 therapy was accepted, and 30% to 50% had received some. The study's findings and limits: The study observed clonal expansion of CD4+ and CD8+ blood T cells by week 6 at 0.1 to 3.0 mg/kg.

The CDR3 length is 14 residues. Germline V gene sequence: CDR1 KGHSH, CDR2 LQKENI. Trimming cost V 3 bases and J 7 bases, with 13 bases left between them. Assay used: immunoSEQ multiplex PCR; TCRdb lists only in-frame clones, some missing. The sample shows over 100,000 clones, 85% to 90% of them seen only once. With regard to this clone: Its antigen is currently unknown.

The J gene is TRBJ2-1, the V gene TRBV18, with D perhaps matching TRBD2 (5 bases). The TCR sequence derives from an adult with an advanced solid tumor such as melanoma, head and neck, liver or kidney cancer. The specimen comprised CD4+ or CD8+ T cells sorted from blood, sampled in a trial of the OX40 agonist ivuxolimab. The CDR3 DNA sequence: TGTGCCAGCTCACCCCCGGGAAGGTTAAATGAGCAGTTCTTC. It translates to CASSPPGRLNEQFF.